Shown below are 9 T cell receptor beta chains from a single sample sequenced in a study of shared clonotypes between healthy human individuals. Clones were read by immunoSEQ multiplex PCR, and TCRdb kept only the in-frame ones, dropping some. The table has 2 million to 3 million clones, roughly 93% seen once. Sequencing used naive CD4+ T cells from PBMCs. Subset here: CD45RA+ positively selected. The receptors here all came from a man between 18 and 35 years old in good health. Some clones in this sample may be carry-over from other donors' samples.

The CDR3 loop reads CAWSFYPRDAVYEQYF. CDR3 coding DNA: TGTGCCTGGAGTTTCTACCCCCGGGACGCGGTCTACGAGCAGTACTTC. The chain couples TRBV30 to TRBJ2-7; possibly TRBD1 or TRBD2 for D (5 bases each). Trimming cost V 2 bases and J 3 bases, with 20 bases left between them. The CDR3 length is 16 residues. Germline CDR1 reads GTSNPN; CDR2 reads SVGIG (reference sequence).

The chain recombines TRBV2 with TRBJ2-2; weak D call: TRBD2 (6 bases). CDR3 length: 18 residues. Germline lookup yields CDR1 SNHLY and CDR2 FYNNEI. Between the trimmed V and J ends, which lost 1 base and 5 bases, there was a span of 20 bases. The CDR3 nucleotides read TGTGCCAGCAGTGAAGGGGTGCGGGCGGGGTCCCCAACCGGGGAGCTGTTTTTT. Its translation: CASSEGVRAGSPTGELFF.

This clone has a single count. The rearrangement uses TRBV5-1 and TRBJ1-5; maybe TRBD1 (5 bases). The CDR3 covers 15 residues. Germline V CDR1 and CDR2: SGHRS, YFSETQ. V dropped 4 bases and J dropped 3 bases, with 14 bases sitting between them. The CDR3 loop is CASSPGTLANQPQHF. CDR3 DNA: TGCGCCAGCAGCCCGGGGACTTTAGCCAATCAGCCCCAGCATTTT.

The V gene is TRBV28, the J gene TRBJ2-1; 14 bases map to TRBD2. Trimming removed 3 bases from V and 12 bases from J; junction bases left unmatched: 22. Germline CDR1 is MDHEN and CDR2 is SYDVKM. This CDR3 spans 20 amino acids. CDR3 sequence: CASSFNLETNPGLAGVRQFF. The CDR3 DNA reads as TGTGCCAGCAGTTTTAACTTGGAAACCAACCCGGGACTAGCGGGAGTGAGGCAGTTCTTC. Looking up the rest from reference TRBV28 and TRBJ2-1 gives the full variable domain: DVKVTQSSRYLVKRTGEKVFLECVQDMDHENMFWYRQDPGLGLRLIYFSYDVKMKEKGDIPEGYSVSREKKERFSLILESASTNQTSMYLCASSFNLETNPGLAGVRQFFGPGTRLTVL.

V and J are TRBV9 and TRBJ1-6; D not resolved. The CDR3 loop spans 17 amino acids. Per germline, CDR1 SGDLS and CDR2 YYNGEE. Trimming shortened V by 0 bases and J by 4 bases, and 14 bases separated the two germline ends. The CDR3 is CASSVEVVGPYNSPLHF. The CDR3 bases are TGTGCCAGCAGCGTAGAAGTAGTTGGTCCGTATAATTCACCCCTCCACTTT. Combining the CDR3 with reference TRBV9 and TRBJ1-6 gives the whole variable domain DSGVTQTPKHLITATGQRVTLRCSPRSGDLSVYWYQQSLDQGLQFLIQYYNGEERAKGNILERFSAQQFPDLHSELNLSSLELGDSALYFCASSVEVVGPYNSPLHFGNGTRLTVT.

The sample holds one count of this clone. The gene calls are TRBV19 and TRBJ2-3; D possibly corresponds to TRBD1 (5 bases). The germline V gene encodes CDR1 LNHDA and CDR2 SQIVND (reference sequence). V lost 6 bases, J lost 2 bases, and 15 bases lay in between. The CDR3 covers 15 residues. The CDR3 protein is CASRVGKGYTDTQYF. CDR3 coding DNA: TGTGCCAGTAGGGTTGGCAAGGGGTACACAGATACGCAGTATTTT.

This chain joins TRBV7-2 and TRBJ1-2, with D maybe TRBD1 (6 bases). Germline V lookup: CDR1 SGHTA, CDR2 FQGNSA. The CDR3 consists of 14 residues. The V end lost 1 base, the J end lost 5 bases, and 11 bases lay between the germline ends. In DNA form, the CDR3 reads TGTGCCAGCAGCTTAGACAGGGAAACATATGGCTACACCTTC. This codes for CASSLDRETYGYTF.

The chain uses TRBV5-8 and TRBJ2-5; D not certain. Deletions cut 1 base from V and 5 bases from J, with 18 bases between. Looked up from germline, CDR1 is SGHTS and CDR2 is YDEGEE. The CDR3 sequence is 16 residues long. CDR3 coding DNA: TGTGCCAGCAGCTTGTTTGGGCTGGGGTACCGGGAGACCCAGTACTTC. Its translation: CASSLFGLGYRETQYF.

The chain combines TRBV7-8 with TRBJ2-7; 8 positions match TRBD2. This CDR3 has 16 amino acids. CDR1 is SGHVS, CDR2 FQNEAQ, per germline. V dropped 5 bases and J dropped 6; count of bases not matched to a gene: 15. CDR3 residues: CASSPRGGTSHLEQYF. In DNA, the CDR3 is TGTGCCAGCAGCCCCCGGGGGGGGACTAGTCATCTCGAGCAGTACTTC.